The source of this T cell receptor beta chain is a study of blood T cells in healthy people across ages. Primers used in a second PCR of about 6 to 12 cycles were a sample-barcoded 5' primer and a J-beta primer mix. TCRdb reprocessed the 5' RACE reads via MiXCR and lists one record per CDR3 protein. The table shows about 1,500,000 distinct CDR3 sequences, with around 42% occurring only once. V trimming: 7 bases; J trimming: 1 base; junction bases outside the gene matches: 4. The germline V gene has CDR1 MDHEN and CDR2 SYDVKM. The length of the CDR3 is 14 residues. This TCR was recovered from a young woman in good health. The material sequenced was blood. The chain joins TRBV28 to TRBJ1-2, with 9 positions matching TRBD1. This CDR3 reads CASIRTGVNYGYTF. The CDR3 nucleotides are TGTGCCAGCATCCGGACAGGGGTTAACTATGGCTACACCTTC.